This record covers a single T cell receptor (beta chain). Per the original methods: The authors estimated nucleated cell counts from reference gene primer amplification. Sequenced by immunoSEQ multiplex PCR; TCRdb stores in-frame clones only, minus some. V, J and clone size are those of that table, while D and trimming were read from the DNA. The sample yields about 65,000 clones, roughly 80% seen once. The sample belongs to a study of blood T cell repertoires in COVID-19. Study details: The samples span acute and convalescent COVID-19 from the United States, Italy and Spain. From T cells, B-cell-depleted T cells, or PBMCs came the material, which was cDNA or gDNA.

The TCR was taken from a human donor in a cohort sampled during active COVID-19. Sequencing was done on a sample of peripheral blood.

DNA for the CDR3: TGTGCCAGCAGCGTACAGGGGGGACAGGCTTTCTTT. Translated, it gives CASSVQGGQAFF. The chain joins TRBV9 to TRBJ1-1; 7 bases are a match to TRBD1. The CDR3 has 12 amino acids. CDR1 and CDR2 (germline): SGDLS, YYNGEE. After removal of 1 base from V and 11 bases from J, the junction contained 5 bases not matched to a gene.